The present entry profiles one T cell receptor (beta chain) with its context. This clonotype has more than one count but fewer than ten. Its antigen is unknown. No base quality values were provided; no much bigger clone lies one nucleotide off. The CDR3 spans 16 residues, from the cysteine through the phenylalanine. The DNA shown is the 48-base CDR3, in frame from base 1. The germline V gene gives CDR1 as KGHDR and CDR2 as SFDVKD. V lost 5 bases and J lost 2 bases, and the count of bases not matched to a germline gene is 8. A patient counted as having stable Graves' hyperthyroidism if no progression to ophthalmopathy occurred over 18 months of follow-up. Hyperthyroidism patients were newly diagnosed, had a disease duration of under 2 months, and were aged 18 to 65 years. Patients with uncontrolled infections, other autoimmune diseases, pregnancy or lactation were excluded. Diagnoses were based on clinical symptoms, serum thyroxine and TRAb, thyroid ultrasound and orbital computed tomography. PBMCs were separated from about 10 ml of fresh peripheral blood using Ficoll-Paque density gradient centrifugation. Trizol reagent was used to extract total RNA, and RNA quality was then checked on an Agilent 2100 Bioanalyzer.

The TCR beta CDR3 regions were amplified from the RNA transcripts. For the first round of RT-PCR on the TCR CDR3, the HTBI primer set was used together with the Qiagen OneStep RT-PCR kit. Libraries were constructed in a second round of multiplex PCR, after which size selection and purification were performed. Sequencing of the libraries was done on an Illumina HiSeq2000 using paired-end 100 bp reads. The paper's data handling went like this. SOAPnuke was used to process the raw data, removing reads that contained adapters or uncalled bases, had a mean Phred below 15, or lacked an exact match to the constant primer or identifier. High-quality paired reads were merged using COPE v1.2.5, and each unique nucleotide sequence was defined as a clonotype. MiTCR v1.1 was used to align clonotypes to the IMGT TRBV, TRBD and TRBJ reference segments. The analysis included only V-J combinations with a frequency above 0.0001, which together covered about 99% of the repertoires. The TCS score was defined as the ratio of F50 (clonal expansion) to E x V (chaos), calculated using BLOSUM62-based TCRdist between CDR3 peptides within each V-J. Welch's t-statistics and random forest reduced around 520 V-J features to roughly 13, which were used in a naive Bayes classifier (R e1071). Using fastp trimming at Q25 and MiXCR clonotype assembly, TCRdb reanalyzed the public sequencing data and kept in-frame beta chains. Rows with a matching CDR3 protein are joined into one entry that keeps the most common DNA and genes. It is TCRdb's table, rather than the study itself, that gives the V and J calls and clone size. Counted in this sample were fewer than 850,000 distinct CDR3 sequences; approximately 15% of them appeared once. Roughly 16% of the sample rests with the top ten.

This sample is part of a study of T cells in Graves' hyperthyroidism and ophthalmopathy (dated by TCRdb to between 2018 and 2021). Broadly, across the study: Peripheral blood was collected at initial diagnosis, before any treatment. For training and testing, the roughly 100 patients in the discovery cohort were randomly divided in a 7:3 ratio. According to the paper, TCR Vbeta CDR3 sequencing was carried out on over 130 peripheral blood samples, which came from approximately 43 ophthalmopathy, approximately 78 hyperthyroidism and approximately 17 progressor patients. TCR V-J signatures able to tell the groups apart were searched for in a discovery cohort of approximately 95 patients, of whom about 40 had Graves' ophthalmopathy and about 60 had stable Graves' hyperthyroidism. Prospective prediction of ophthalmopathy was tested in an independent validation cohort of approximately 19 hyperthyroidism patients and 15 to 17 patients who later progressed to ophthalmopathy. Following sampling, methimazole starting at 30 mg daily was given to hyperthyroidism patients, and high-dose intravenous methylprednisolone was given to ophthalmopathy patients. The study also compared thyroid tissue and blood T-cell repertoires from more than 5 Graves' hyperthyroidism patients. On the study overall, not on this receptor specifically: A 13 V-J signature model separated ophthalmopathy from stable hyperthyroidism, with around 90% sensitivity and 81.08% specificity in cross-validation and 80%/75% in testing. In validation, the model predicted progression to ophthalmopathy a median of around six months before onset, with about 64% sensitivity and 72.22% specificity. Sample size was not statistically predetermined, and blinding of investigators to group allocation was not performed. Most expanded thyroid clonotypes (frequency above 0.001) were also detected in blood, suggesting blood repertoires may reflect thyroid immune responses.

The specimen sequenced was blood. The chain couples TRBV24-1 to TRBJ2-1; 7 of the junction bases match TRBD2. The TCR was taken from a man aged 50-59 years with Graves' hyperthyroidism. The CDR3 region has the sequence CATSGRAGDPYNEQFF. The nucleotides read TGTGCCACCAGTGGGCGGGCGGGAGACCCCTACAATGAGCAGTTCTTC.